Presented here are 7 T cell receptor beta chains from one specimen sequenced in a study of T cell responses to AZD1222 COVID-19 vaccine. Produced via immunoSEQ multiplex PCR; TCRdb's table is partial and in-frame only. This table has some 150,000 clones, roughly nine tenths appearing once. Sequencing used peripheral blood, obtained on day 0 of MenACWY control vaccination. Source of these receptors: an adult in good health.

The chain couples TRBV12-3 or TRBV12-4 to TRBJ1-1; a weak D match, TRBD1 (6 bases). The CDR3 has 12 residues. Between the trimmed V and J ends, which lost 4 bases and 9 bases, there was a span of 12 bases. CDR3: CASSYSTGKAFF. The CDR3 region has the DNA TGTGCCAGCAGTTACTCGACAGGTAAAGCTTTCTTT.

This chain uses TRBV5-1 with TRBJ1-1; unclear D gene. Germline values: CDR1 SGHRS, CDR2 YFSETQ. The V gene lost 2 bases and the J gene lost 4 bases, with 9 bases spanning the gap. The CDR3 covers 13 residues. CDR3 DNA: TGCGCCAGCAGCTTAGGTGCCACCACTGAAGCTTTCTTT. Protein: CASSLGATTEAFF.

The chain links TRBV6-1 to TRBJ2-7; 10 bases agree with TRBD2. V shed 3 bases, J shed 4 bases, and the junction held 12 bases outside the gene matches. Germline V gene sequence: CDR1 MNHNS, CDR2 SASEGT. The CDR3 sequence is 17 residues long. The CDR3 reads CASSDRTQLAGPYEQYF. The DNA of the CDR3 is TGTGCCAGCAGTGACAGAACTCAACTAGCGGGACCTTACGAGCAGTACTTC.

V gene TRBV11-3 combines with J gene TRBJ2-3, with D hard to call. From germline, CDR1 is SGHNT and CDR2 YENEEA. The CDR3 runs to 14 residues. Deletions cut 5 bases from V and 4 bases from J, with 13 bases between. CDR3 sequence: CASSEENRADTQYF. CDR3 DNA: TGTGCCAGCAGCGAGGAGAACCGGGCAGATACGCAGTATTTT.

The rearrangement uses TRBV5-8 and TRBJ1-5; TRBD1 aligns across 7 bases. With V trimmed by 0 bases and J by 3 bases, 3 bases remained unmatched. Germline V CDR1 and CDR2: SGHTS, YDEGEE. The CDR3 is made up of 15 amino acids. DNA of the CDR3: TGTGCCAGCAGCTTGGGACAGGGCAACAATCAGCCCCAGCATTTT. Its protein is CASSLGQGNNQPQHF.

The genes are TRBV5-4 and TRBJ2-7, with 7 bases matching TRBD2. Trimming at V came to 0 bases and at J to 5 bases, leaving 5 bases not matched to a gene. This CDR3 has 14 residues. Germline-derived CDR1 and CDR2 are SGHNT and YYREEE (reference sequence). CDR3 amino acids: CASSLGPREDEQYF. The CDR3 DNA sequence: TGTGCCAGCAGCTTGGGGCCTCGGGAGGACGAGCAGTACTTC.

This clone was counted once. The gene calls are TRBV7-3 and TRBJ1-3; a possible D gene is TRBD1 (6 bases). The CDR3 spans 15 residues. Germline lookup yields CDR1 SGHTA and CDR2 FQGTGA. Trimming stripped 6 bases from V and 0 bases from J, with 12 bases between. The chain's CDR3 is CASSPTGNSGNTIYF. The CDR3, as DNA: TGTGCCAGCAGTCCTACAGGGAACTCTGGAAACACCATATATTTT.